The 2 T cell receptor beta chains in this list originate from one sample, sequenced in a study of cytomegalovirus exposure and HLA in healthy donors. The PCR contained 60 Vbeta and 13 Jbeta primers. The protocol was immunoSEQ multiplex PCR, while the TCRdb copy is restricted to in-frame clones and leaves out a portion. The table lists 150,000 to 200,000 clones, under 80% of them singletons. The sample taken for sequencing was PBMCs. These receptors originate from a female donor in good health and CMV-seronegative.

The chain employs TRBV28 and TRBJ2-3, with 7 nucleotides matching TRBD2. J gave up 0 bases and V 1 base, and 10 bases lay outside the gene matches. The CDR3 extends over 18 amino acids. Germline V gives CDR1 MDHEN, CDR2 SYDVKM. In DNA form, the CDR3 reads TGTGCCAGCAGTTTATCCGGCCGGTATAGCGGGAGCACAGATACGCAGTATTTT. Translated, it gives CASSLSGRYSGSTDTQYF.

This clone was counted only a few times. The genes are TRBV6-4 and TRBJ2-3, with TRBD2 matching over 10 bases. V was pared by 0 bases and J by 6 bases, with 6 bases of the junction left unmatched. Germline values: CDR1 MRHNA, CDR2 SNTAGT. There are 16 residues in the CDR3. CDR3 coding DNA: TGTGCCAGCAGTGACTCGAGCGGGGGGGCCGCGGATACGCAGTATTTT. It yields the protein CASSDSSGGAADTQYF.